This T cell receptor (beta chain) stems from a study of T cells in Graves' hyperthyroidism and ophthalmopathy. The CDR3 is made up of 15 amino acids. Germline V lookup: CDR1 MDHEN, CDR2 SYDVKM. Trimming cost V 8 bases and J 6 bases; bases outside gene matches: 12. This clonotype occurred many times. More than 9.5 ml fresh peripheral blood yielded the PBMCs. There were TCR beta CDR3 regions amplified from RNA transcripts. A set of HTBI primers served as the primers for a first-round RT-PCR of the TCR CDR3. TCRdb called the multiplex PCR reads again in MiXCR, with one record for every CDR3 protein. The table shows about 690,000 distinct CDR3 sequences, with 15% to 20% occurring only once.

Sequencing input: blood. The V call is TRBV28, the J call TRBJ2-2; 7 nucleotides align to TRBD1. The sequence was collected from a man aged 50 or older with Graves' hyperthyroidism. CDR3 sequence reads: CASGQEMVWSGELFF. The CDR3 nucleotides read TGTGCCAGCGGACAGGAGATGGTTTGGTCCGGGGAGCTGTTTTTT. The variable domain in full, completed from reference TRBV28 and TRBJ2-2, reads DVKVTQSSRYLVKRTGEKVFLECVQDMDHENMFWYRQDPGLGLRLIYFSYDVKMKEKGDIPEGYSVSREKKERFSLILESASTNQTSMYLCASGQEMVWSGELFFGEGSRLTVL.